These T cell receptor beta chains were read from a single sample in a study of blood T cell repertoires in COVID-19. Repertoires were generated with immunoSEQ multiplex PCR, while TCRdb's copy carries only in-frame clones and drops some. The sample lists 250,000 to 300,000 clones, around 85% occurring once. Sequencing input: peripheral blood. These TCRs come from a man between 50 and 59 years old with active or convalescent COVID-19. CDR3s include the opening cysteine and the closing phenylalanine or tryptophan. Each record gives: CDR3 DNA, CDR3 protein, clone size, D gene, V gene, J gene. D genes are given only for firm matches. Some rows have no size entry. The others give once, few or many, or a class for an expanded clone.

DNA: TGCGCCAGCAGCCAAAAGGGGGCTCGGAATGAAAAACTGTTTTTT
CDR3: CASSQKGARNEKLFF
size: NA
D: TRBD1
V: TRBV4-1
J: TRBJ1-4

DNA: TGTGCCAGCAGCTCCGGGACAGGGAGAACCTACGAGCAGTACTTC
CDR3: CASSSGTGRTYEQYF
size: NA
D: TRBD1
V: TRBV5-6
J: TRBJ2-7

DNA: TGCGCCAGCAGTGAGACCCTACTAGCGGGAGAGACACCCGGGGAGCTGTTTTTT
CDR3: CASSETLLAGETPGELFF
size: few
D: TRBD2
V: TRBV10-1
J: TRBJ2-2

DNA: TGTGCCAGCAGTTTACCACAGACCTACAATGAGCAGTTCTTC
CDR3: CASSLPQTYNEQFF
size: NA
D: NA
V: TRBV6-5
J: TRBJ2-1

DNA: TGTGCCAGCAAAGACCCGGGACAGATATCTGAAGCTTTCTTT
CDR3: CASKDPGQISEAFF
size: NA
D: TRBD1
V: TRBV3-1/TRBV3-2
J: TRBJ1-1

DNA: TGTGCCAGCTGCAGGGGACCGAATGAAAAACTGTTTTTT
CDR3: CASCRGPNEKLFF
size: once
D: NA
V: TRBV14
J: TRBJ1-4

DNA: TGTGCCAGCAGCTTACGGGAGAGAAACACAGATACGCAGTATTTT
CDR3: CASSLRERNTDTQYF
size: NA
D: NA
V: TRBV7-3
J: TRBJ2-3

DNA: TGTGCCAGCAGCTTGGGTTCGGGGACAGGGTTTTCCGGCTACACCTTC
CDR3: CASSLGSGTGFSGYTF
size: NA
D: TRBD1
V: TRBV5-5
J: TRBJ1-2

DNA: TGTGCCAGCAGCGTAGTGGCGGGAGTAGGGGAGACCCAGTACTTC
CDR3: CASSVVAGVGETQYF
size: NA
D: TRBD2
V: TRBV9
J: TRBJ2-5

DNA: TGTGCCAGCAGCTTAGAGGCAGGGCAATACGAGCAGTACTTC
CDR3: CASSLEAGQYEQYF
size: NA
D: NA
V: TRBV7-9
J: TRBJ2-7

DNA: TGTGCCAACCGGACAGGGGAGGAAAACACCATATATTTT
CDR3: CANRTGEENTIYF
size: NA
D: TRBD1
V: TRBV2
J: TRBJ1-3

DNA: TGTGCCAGCAGTGCCCCTAGTACCTACAATGAGCAGTTCTTC
CDR3: CASSAPSTYNEQFF
size: NA
D: NA
V: TRBV6-6
J: TRBJ2-1

DNA: TGTGCCAGCAGCTTGGATGGCAGGGGCCACGAGCAGTACTTC
CDR3: CASSLDGRGHEQYF
size: NA
D: NA
V: TRBV5-4
J: TRBJ2-7

DNA: TGTGCCACCAGCAGGGAAGCGGGAGGGGGTGCTGCCTACAATGAGCAGTTCTTC
CDR3: CATSREAGGGAAYNEQFF
size: NA
D: TRBD2
V: TRBV15
J: TRBJ2-1

DNA: TGTGCCAGCAGCCCGGACTACTCTGGAAACACCATATATTTT
CDR3: CASSPDYSGNTIYF
size: NA
D: NA
V: TRBV5-6
J: TRBJ1-3

DNA: TGTGCCAGCAGCTTAATGGGACAGGGGGCCTATGAGCAGTTCTTC
CDR3: CASSLMGQGAYEQFF
size: NA
D: TRBD1
V: TRBV7-3
J: TRBJ2-1

DNA: TGTGCCAGCAGCTTTTACTCGGGGGGCTATCAGCCCCAGCATTTT
CDR3: CASSFYSGGYQPQHF
size: NA
D: NA
V: TRBV5-8
J: TRBJ1-5

DNA: TGCGCCAGCAGCTTACATGGCGGGAACTATGGCTACACCTTC
CDR3: CASSLHGGNYGYTF
size: few
D: NA
V: TRBV4-3
J: TRBJ1-2

DNA: TGTGCCACCGGGTGGGGGCGGAACACTGAAGCTTTCTTT
CDR3: CATGWGRNTEAFF
size: NA
D: NA
V: TRBV27
J: TRBJ1-1

DNA: TGTGCAAGTCGCTCTGACAGAACTCAACGCTATAGCAATCAGCCCCAGCATTTT
CDR3: CASRSDRTQRYSNQPQHF
size: NA
D: NA
V: TRBV12-2
J: TRBJ1-5

DNA: TGTGCCACCAGTAACACGTATAACACTGAAGCTTTCTTT
CDR3: CATSNTYNTEAFF
size: NA
D: NA
V: TRBV24-1
J: TRBJ1-1

DNA: TGTGCTCCGTTTCCGAGCAGGACAGGGGTGAATAACACCGGGGAGCTGTTTTTT
CDR3: CAPFPSRTGVNNTGELFF
size: NA
D: TRBD1
V: TRBV6-4
J: TRBJ2-2

DNA: TGTGCCAGTAGTATAGATCGGCAGGGTGGTTCACCCCTCCACTTT
CDR3: CASSIDRQGGSPLHF
size: NA
D: NA
V: TRBV19
J: TRBJ1-6

DNA: TGTGCCAGCAGCCTTGTTGACAGAGCTGAAGGCTACACCTTC
CDR3: CASSLVDRAEGYTF
size: NA
D: NA
V: TRBV7-9
J: TRBJ1-2

DNA: TGTGCCAGCAGCGTAGAGGAGGTAAATACGCAGTATTTT
CDR3: CASSVEEVNTQYF
size: NA
D: NA
V: TRBV9
J: TRBJ2-3

DNA: TGTGCCAGCAGTGAAAGGCGTGGCAGGGGGTTGGAAAAACTGTTTTTT
CDR3: CASSERRGRGLEKLFF
size: once
D: TRBD1
V: TRBV2
J: TRBJ1-4

DNA: TGTGCCAGCAGCTTATTCAGCACCAGGCCCGCTGAAGCTTTCTTT
CDR3: CASSLFSTRPAEAFF
size: NA
D: NA
V: TRBV11-2
J: TRBJ1-1

DNA: TGTGCCAGCAGCTCTCTATCTCGGGAAGCAGTGGGAGGCTACACCTTC
CDR3: CASSSLSREAVGGYTF
size: NA
D: NA
V: TRBV5-4
J: TRBJ1-2

DNA: TGTGCCAGCAGCTCCGCGGTCCCCTATGGCTACACCTTC
CDR3: CASSSAVPYGYTF
size: NA
D: NA
V: TRBV5-8
J: TRBJ1-2

DNA: TGTGCCAGCAGCTTAGTACAGGGGGCCGTTAATGAAAAACTGTTTTTT
CDR3: CASSLVQGAVNEKLFF
size: NA
D: TRBD1
V: TRBV7-2
J: TRBJ1-4

DNA: TGTGCCAGCACGTTGGCTGCGGGGAGCTCCTACGAGCAGTACTTC
CDR3: CASTLAAGSSYEQYF
size: NA
D: NA
V: TRBV6-5
J: TRBJ2-7

DNA: TGTGCCAGCAGCCCGAGGTGGACACTTAACTACGAGCAGTACTTC
CDR3: CASSPRWTLNYEQYF
size: NA
D: NA
V: TRBV6-2/TRBV6-3
J: TRBJ2-7

DNA: TGCGCCAGCAGCCAATTAACCGGGAGTGAGACCCAGTACTTC
CDR3: CASSQLTGSETQYF
size: NA
D: NA
V: TRBV4-1
J: TRBJ2-5

DNA: TGTGCCAGTAGTGATAGCGGGATTTTCCGGGAGACCCAGTACTTC
CDR3: CASSDSGIFRETQYF
size: NA
D: TRBD2
V: TRBV19
J: TRBJ2-5

DNA: TGTGCCACCAGCAGAGGGGGGGAGAACACTGAAGCTTTCTTT
CDR3: CATSRGGENTEAFF
size: NA
D: NA
V: TRBV15
J: TRBJ1-1

DNA: TGTGCCAGCACCGAAAGAGCCAATCAGCCCCAGCATTTT
CDR3: CASTERANQPQHF
size: NA
D: NA
V: TRBV6-5
J: TRBJ1-5

DNA: TGCGCCAGCAGCTTGGTGTGGGACAGGGGCCCCCAAGAGACCCAGTACTTC
CDR3: CASSLVWDRGPQETQYF
size: NA
D: TRBD1
V: TRBV5-1
J: TRBJ2-5

DNA: TGTGCCAGCACGCGGGTCCTAGCGTCAGAAGCTTTCTTT
CDR3: CASTRVLASEAFF
size: NA
D: NA
V: TRBV6-5
J: TRBJ1-1

DNA: TGTGCCACCCGTACCAGCGTGGGCACAGATACGCAGTATTTT
CDR3: CATRTSVGTDTQYF
size: NA
D: NA
V: TRBV24-1
J: TRBJ2-3

DNA: TGTGCCAGCAGCTTACCCGGGTGGAACACTGAAGCTTTCTTT
CDR3: CASSLPGWNTEAFF
size: NA
D: NA
V: TRBV11-2
J: TRBJ1-1

DNA: TGTGCCAGCAGCTCGGTCTACGAGCAGTACTTC
CDR3: CASSSVYEQYF
size: NA
D: NA
V: TRBV7-8
J: TRBJ2-7

DNA: TGCGCCAGTAAACCCAACCCGAGCGGTAACTATGGCTACACCTTC
CDR3: CASKPNPSGNYGYTF
size: NA
D: NA
V: TRBV5-1
J: TRBJ1-2

DNA: TGTGCCACCAGCGAGACAGGGGTCAAAGATACGCAGTATTTT
CDR3: CATSETGVKDTQYF
size: NA
D: TRBD1
V: TRBV24-1
J: TRBJ2-3

DNA: TGTGCCAGCAGCGACGGGGGGACGGGGGAGACCCAGTACTTC
CDR3: CASSDGGTGETQYF
size: NA
D: TRBD2
V: TRBV6-2/TRBV6-3
J: TRBJ2-5

DNA: TGTGCCAGCAGCTTTAAAGAGACAGGGCCCCGATCCGGCTACGAGCAGTACTTC
CDR3: CASSFKETGPRSGYEQYF
size: NA
D: TRBD1
V: TRBV5-6
J: TRBJ2-7

DNA: TGTGCCAGCAGCTCTACTAGCGGGAGGGCCGATACGCAGTATTTT
CDR3: CASSSTSGRADTQYF
size: NA
D: TRBD2
V: TRBV7-9
J: TRBJ2-3

DNA: TGCGCCAGCAGCTTGGCGGGTGCTCCTAGCGCCCAGTTCTTC
CDR3: CASSLAGAPSAQFF
size: NA
D: NA
V: TRBV5-1
J: TRBJ2-1

DNA: TGTGCCAGCAGCAGTTCCTCCTACGAGCAGTACTTC
CDR3: CASSSSSYEQYF
size: NA
D: NA
V: TRBV28
J: TRBJ2-7

DNA: TGTGCCATCAGTGATGGGACAGGGGTTAGCAATCAGCCCCAGCATTTT
CDR3: CAISDGTGVSNQPQHF
size: NA
D: TRBD1
V: TRBV10-3
J: TRBJ1-5

DNA: TGTGGCAGCTCCACTGGAAACACCATATATTTT
CDR3: CGSSTGNTIYF
size: NA
D: NA
V: TRBV5-5
J: TRBJ1-3

DNA: TGCGCCAGCACCGTGGGACTCGGAGAAACTTTCTTT
CDR3: CASTVGLGETFF
size: NA
D: NA
V: TRBV23-1
J: TRBJ1-1

DNA: TGTGCCAGCAGTGATATCGTTTCACGGCAGCCCCAGCATTTT
CDR3: CASSDIVSRQPQHF
size: NA
D: NA
V: TRBV2
J: TRBJ1-5

DNA: TGTGCCAGCAGTTTGGGACAGCTAAACACTGAAGCTTTCTTT
CDR3: CASSLGQLNTEAFF
size: NA
D: TRBD1
V: TRBV9
J: TRBJ1-1

DNA: TGCGCCAGCAGTCCGGACAGGGCAATAGCTTTCTTT
CDR3: CASSPDRAIAFF
size: NA
D: TRBD1
V: TRBV5-1
J: TRBJ1-1

DNA: TGTGCCACTGAGGCGGGAGGGCGGGTGCAGTTCTTC
CDR3: CATEAGGRVQFF
size: NA
D: TRBD2
V: TRBV30
J: TRBJ2-1

DNA: TGCAGCGCGTCTTGGCTAGCTGGAGAGTACCAAGAGACCCAGTACTTC
CDR3: CSASWLAGEYQETQYF
size: NA
D: NA
V: TRBV29-1
J: TRBJ2-5

DNA: TGTGCCAGCAGTCCCGGACTAGTTAAGTACGAGCAGTACTTC
CDR3: CASSPGLVKYEQYF
size: NA
D: TRBD2
V: TRBV28
J: TRBJ2-7

DNA: TGTGCCTGGACGGGTAGCCTCCCCCGGAGCACCATATATTTT
CDR3: CAWTGSLPRSTIYF
size: NA
D: NA
V: TRBV30
J: TRBJ1-3

DNA: TGTGCCACCAGCAGAGGAGGGCTAGCGGGAGTCACCTACAATGAGCAGTTCTTC
CDR3: CATSRGGLAGVTYNEQFF
size: NA
D: TRBD2
V: TRBV15
J: TRBJ2-1